The 21 T cell receptor beta chains presented below share a single source sample, sequenced in a study of shared clonotypes between healthy human individuals. The data were produced by immunoSEQ multiplex PCR, yet TCRdb's version contains in-frame clones alone and is incomplete. The sample includes under 1,900,000 clones, approximately 98.5% of them seen just once. Sequencing used naive CD4+ T cells sorted from blood. Noted subset: CD45RA+ positively selected. Receptor source: a man aged 25-45 years in good health.

The chain joins TRBV4-3 to TRBJ1-4; 8 positions match TRBD1. V trimming: 1 base; J trimming: 10 bases; junction bases outside the gene matches: 11. Germline V gene sequence: CDR1 LGHNA, CDR2 YSLEER. This CDR3 contains 16 residues. The CDR3 here is CASSQVGGTGPGKLFF. DNA for the CDR3: TGCGCCAGCAGCCAAGTAGGTGGGACAGGTCCTGGAAAACTGTTTTTT.

In DNA form, the CDR3 reads TGTGCCAGTTCTGCTAGCGGGAGTATTGGGGAGCAGTTCTTC. Amino acids: CASSASGSIGEQFF. The chain recombines TRBV19 with TRBJ2-1; 10 bases agree with TRBD2. CDR1 is LNHDA and CDR2 is SQIVND in the germline V gene (reference sequence). J was trimmed by 10 bases and V by 8 bases; bases with no gene match: 11. The CDR3 has 14 amino acids.

The rearrangement links TRBV18 to TRBJ2-5; tentative D call: TRBD2 (6 bases). Trimming shortened V by 2 bases and J by 5 bases, and 15 bases separated the two germline ends. The CDR3 contains 15 residues. CDR1 KGHSH and CDR2 LQKENI come from the germline V gene. Here the CDR3 DNA reads TGTGCCAGCTCACCAATATTCTCGGGGGAGGAGACCCAGTACTTC. It specifies CASSPIFSGEETQYF.

In its sample, this clone was seen once. V usage is TRBV18 and J usage is TRBJ1-3; D is perhaps TRBD1 (5 bases). Trimming removed 5 bases from V and 0 bases from J, with 11 bases in between. Germline V gene data show CDR1 as KGHSH and CDR2 as LQKENI. This CDR3 is built from 15 residues. The CDR3 coding sequence is TGTGCCAGCTCAAATCTGGGGGGCTCTGGAAACACCATATATTTT. Protein product: CASSNLGGSGNTIYF.

V and J are TRBV5-1 and TRBJ2-2; 8 positions match TRBD1. The CDR3 is made up of 16 amino acids. Per germline, CDR1 SGHRS and CDR2 YFSETQ. V lost 0 bases and J lost 3; bases outside the gene matches: 4. The DNA for the CDR3 is TGCGCCAGCAGCTTGGAGGCGACAGGGGACACCGGGGAGCTGTTTTTT. Translated: CASSLEATGDTGELFF.

For this clone: Other DNA sequences in the sample encode the same CDR3. The V and J genes are TRBV27 and TRBJ1-5; D not certain. The CDR3 is made up of 13 amino acids. From germline, CDR1 is MNHEY and CDR2 SMNVEV (reference sequence). V lost 6 bases, J lost 1 base, and 7 bases lay in between. The DNA for the CDR3 is TGTGCCAGCAGGGACGGAAGCAATCAGCCCCAGCATTTT. Protein product: CASRDGSNQPQHF.

The chain couples TRBV27 to TRBJ2-5; possible D gene TRBD2, 6 bases. Germline V gene lookup returns CDR1 MNHEY and CDR2 SMNVEV (reference sequence). V was pared by 3 bases and J by 1 base, with 6 bases between. This CDR3 is 13 amino acids long. The CDR3 region has the DNA TGTGCCAGCAGTTTCGGGGGCCAAGAGACCCAGTACTTC. Protein sequence: CASSFGGQETQYF.

This chain uses TRBV2 with TRBJ2-6; D is uncertain. The CDR3 covers 18 residues. Germline loops: CDR1 SNHLY, CDR2 FYNNEI. The V end was cut by 3 bases, the J end by 0 bases, with 15 bases between. Here the CDR3 reads CASSDSSLPPSGANVLTF. CDR3 DNA sequence: TGTGCCAGCAGTGACTCCTCACTGCCTCCCTCTGGGGCCAACGTCCTGACTTTC.

The chain uses TRBV7-9 and TRBJ2-3; D might be TRBD2 (5 bases). The V gene's germline CDR1 is SEHNR and CDR2 FQNEAQ (reference sequence). CDR3 size: 15 residues. The V and J ends lost 3 bases and 1 base respectively, with 11 bases between them. The CDR3 region has the DNA TGTGCCAGCAGCTTTGTGAGCGGACGCACAGATACGCAGTATTTT. As protein: CASSFVSGRTDTQYF.

The chain links TRBV2 to TRBJ2-7; TRBD2 is a possible D gene (5 bases). Germline CDR1 SNHLY, CDR2 FYNNEI. The ends were cut back, 7 bases at V and 0 bases at J, with 10 bases in the middle. CDR3 size: 13 residues. In DNA form, the CDR3 reads TGTGCCAGCACCAGCGAGGGCTCCTACGAGCAGTACTTC. This sequence encodes CASTSEGSYEQYF.

The J gene is TRBJ1-5, the V gene TRBV28, with D hard to call. V lost 8 bases and J 8 bases, leaving 4 bases between the germline ends. Germline assignment: CDR1 MDHEN and CDR2 SYDVKM. The CDR3 is 9 residues long. The chain's CDR3 is CASGKPQHF. CDR3 DNA: TGTGCCAGCGGAAAGCCCCAGCATTTT.

The chain recombines TRBV5-1 with TRBJ2-2, with a possible D match to TRBD1 (6 bases). The length of the CDR3 is 16 residues. The ends were cut back, 4 bases at V and 6 bases at J, with 19 bases in the middle. Germline CDR1 is SGHRS and CDR2 is YFSETQ. In nucleotides, the CDR3 is TGCGCCAGCAGCCCTCGGGCAGGGGAAAAGGCCGGGGAGCTGTTTTTT. It yields the protein CASSPRAGEKAGELFF.

DNA for the CDR3: TGTGCCAGCAGCTTAGAAGGACATCCGAACACTGAAGCTTTCTTT. The encoded protein is CASSLEGHPNTEAFF. The genes are TRBV7-9 and TRBJ1-1, with a tentative D call TRBD1 (5 bases). Trimming removed 1 base at V and 1 base at J, with 10 bases between. Germline CDR1 reads SEHNR; CDR2 reads FQNEAQ (reference sequence). The CDR3 is 15 residues long.

With regard to this clone: One junction end disagrees with the germline gene, perhaps due to a read error. The genes are TRBV7-7 and TRBJ2-7; TRBD2 is a possible D gene (5 bases). The germline V gene has CDR1 SSHAT and CDR2 FNYEAQ (reference sequence). The CDR3 is 11 residues long. CDR3 sequence reads: CASSSGNEQYF. CDR3 bases: TGTGCTAGCAGCTCCGGGAACGAGCAGTACTTC.

The table lists this clone with a count of one. The chain is built from TRBV7-8 and TRBJ2-1; 10 bases match TRBD2. V shed 1 base, J shed 7 bases, and the junction held 10 bases outside the gene matches. The germline V gene has CDR1 SGHVS and CDR2 FQNEAQ. CDR3 length equals 17 residues. Here the CDR3 reads CASSLGRLAGVNNEQFF. The CDR3 DNA reads as TGTGCCAGCAGCTTAGGCCGCCTAGCGGGAGTTAATAATGAGCAGTTCTTC.

The gene calls are TRBV7-2 and TRBJ1-3; D remains ambiguous. Germline values: CDR1 SGHTA, CDR2 FQGNSA. CDR3 length equals 15 residues. Trimming took off 4 bases at V and 0 bases at J, with 10 bases between the two ends. Here the CDR3 reads CASSSQVHSGNTIYF. CDR3 nucleotides: TGTGCCAGCAGCTCCCAGGTCCACTCTGGAAACACCATATATTTT.

This clone was found once. The identical CDR3 is also encoded by other nucleotide sequences in the sample. This sequence joins TRBV10-3 and TRBJ1-5; a weak D match, TRBD1 (5 bases). Per the germline V gene, CDR1 is ENHRY and CDR2 is SYGVKD. V lost 2 bases and J 4 bases, leaving 9 bases between the germline ends. The CDR3 extends over 14 amino acids. In nucleotides, the CDR3 is TGTGCCATCAGTGAGCGGCAGGGAAATCAGCCCCAGCATTTT. Translation gives CAISERQGNQPQHF.

The V and J genes are TRBV15 and TRBJ2-5; D might be TRBD1 (6 bases). Per the germline V gene, CDR1 is LNHNV and CDR2 is YYDKDF (reference sequence). CDR3 length equals 16 residues. V was clipped by 3 bases and J by 1 base, with 15 bases between them. CDR3 in DNA: TGTGCCACCAGCAGCAGGGGATTTTTTGGCCAAGAGACCCAGTACTTC. As protein: CATSSRGFFGQETQYF. Drawing the rest from reference TRBV15 and TRBJ2-5, the complete variable domain is DAMVIQNPRYQVTQFGKPVTLSCSQTLNHNVMYWYQQKSSQAPKLLFHYYDKDFNNEADTPDNFQSRRPNTSFCFLDIRSPGLGDTAMYLCATSSRGFFGQETQYFGPGTRLLVL.

The gene calls are TRBV7-9 and TRBJ1-1; D is uncertain. Germline CDR1 SEHNR, CDR2 FQNEAQ (reference sequence). The V and J ends lost 4 bases and 2 bases respectively, with 11 bases between them. The CDR3 has 14 amino acids. CDR3 residues: CASSSLIYNTEAFF. The CDR3, as DNA: TGTGCCAGCAGCTCCCTAATCTATAACACTGAAGCTTTCTTT.

The gene calls are TRBV29-1 and TRBJ2-7, with 11 bases that match TRBD2. The CDR3 is made up of 14 amino acids. The V gene end was trimmed by 6 bases and the J gene end by 7 bases; junction bases not matched to a gene: 11. Germline CDR1 reads SQVTM; CDR2 reads ANQGSEA. The CDR3 nucleotides read TGCAGCGTCCGCCTAGCGGGAGGCGTGGGTGAGCAGTACTTC. This codes for CSVRLAGGVGEQYF.

This clone is a singleton in its sample. This chain links TRBV11-3 with TRBJ2-2; no reliable D call. Germline V gene sequence: CDR1 SGHNT, CDR2 YENEEA. CDR3 size: 13 residues. V lost 1 base and J 3 bases, leaving 3 bases between the germline ends. CDR3 nucleotides: TGTGCCAGCAGCTTAGGGGACACCGGGGAGCTGTTTTTT. It encodes CASSLGDTGELFF.